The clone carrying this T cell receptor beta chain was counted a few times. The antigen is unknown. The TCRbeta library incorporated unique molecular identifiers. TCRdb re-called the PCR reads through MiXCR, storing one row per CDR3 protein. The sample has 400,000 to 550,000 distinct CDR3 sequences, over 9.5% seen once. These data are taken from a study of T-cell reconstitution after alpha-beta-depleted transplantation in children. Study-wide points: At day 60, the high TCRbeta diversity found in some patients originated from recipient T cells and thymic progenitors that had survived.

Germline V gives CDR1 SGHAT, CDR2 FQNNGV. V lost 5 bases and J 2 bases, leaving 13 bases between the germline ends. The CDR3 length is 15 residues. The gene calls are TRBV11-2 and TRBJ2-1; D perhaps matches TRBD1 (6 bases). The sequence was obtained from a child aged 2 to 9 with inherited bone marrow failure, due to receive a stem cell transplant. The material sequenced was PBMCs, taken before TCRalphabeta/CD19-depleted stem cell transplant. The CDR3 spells CASSRAGTTYNEQFF. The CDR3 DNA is TGTGCCAGCAGCCGCGCCGGGACAACCTACAATGAGCAGTTCTTC.